A selection of T cell receptor beta chains follows, all from one sample in a study of beta chain features in type 1 diabetes. Some clones are missing from TCRdb's copy, which holds only in-frame ones; the method was immunoSEQ multiplex PCR. Of 300,000 to 350,000 clones in the sample, under 8.5% were seen once. The sequencing sample was made of central memory CD4+ T cells from blood. The origin of the receptors is a woman aged 18-30 years in good health. Each CDR3 is given with its conserved first and last residue. A D gene is named only where the DNA matches it firmly. A row's size may be missing; if present it is once, few, many or a size class.

v_call	j_call	clone_size	d_call	cdr3_nt	cdr3_aa
TRBV5-4	TRBJ2-1	few	.	TGTGCCAGCAGCAAAAATAGACAGGTTGACAATGAGCAGTTCTTC	CASSKNRQVDNEQFF
TRBV4-2	TRBJ2-7	few	.	TGTGCCAGCAGCCAAGCGAAGGAAGAGGCCGAGCAGTACTTC	CASSQAKEEAEQYF
TRBV28	TRBJ1-5	.	.	TGTGCCAGCAGGGAGGGCAATCAGCCCCAGCATTTT	CASREGNQPQHF
TRBV7-9	TRBJ2-6	.	.	TGTGCCAGCAGCTTAGTGTCTGGGGCCAACGTCCTGACTTTC	CASSLVSGANVLTF
TRBV20-1	TRBJ1-1	few	TRBD1	TGCAGTGCTAAACGGACAGGGCTGGCTTTCTTT	CSAKRTGLAFF
TRBV4-2	TRBJ2-3	few	TRBD1	TGTGCCAGCAGCCAGGGGTCAGGGGGCGGCACAGATACGCAGTATTTT	CASSQGSGGGTDTQYF
TRBV28	TRBJ2-2	.	.	TGTGCCAGCAGTTTTGGGCAGTCGAACACCGGGGAGCTGTTTTTT	CASSFGQSNTGELFF
TRBV28	TRBJ2-7	.	TRBD1	TGTGCCGGATCCGGGACAGGGGGCTACGAGCAGTACTTC	CAGSGTGGYEQYF
TRBV27	TRBJ2-5	few	.	TGTGCCAGCAGTTTATCGTGGGACTTGACGGAGACCCAGTACTTC	CASSLSWDLTETQYF
TRBV13	TRBJ1-5	many	.	TGTGCCAGCAGCTTACCACAGGGTCAGCCCCAGCATTTT	CASSLPQGQPQHF
TRBV27	TRBJ1-5	.	.	TGTGCCAGCAGCCACAGGGAGGGTCAGCCCCAGCATTTT	CASSHREGQPQHF
TRBV5-4	TRBJ2-1	few	TRBD1	TGTGCCAGCACCCATTTTGACAGGGACGGCGATGAGCAGTTCTTC	CASTHFDRDGDEQFF
TRBV6-1	TRBJ2-3	many	.	TGTGCCAGCAGTGAAGCGGGGACTCCAACTTATACGCAGTATTTT	CASSEAGTPTYTQYF
TRBV6-1	TRBJ1-1	few	.	TGTGCCAGCAAGAGGGGCAAGGACACTGAAGCTTTCTTT	CASKRGKDTEAFF
TRBV5-4	TRBJ2-7	few	.	TGTGCCAGCAGCTTAGAAACTAGTCTCGAGCAGTACTTC	CASSLETSLEQYF
TRBV18	TRBJ1-4	.	.	TGTGCCAGCTCAAGATCTCCTAATGAAAAACTGTTTTTT	CASSRSPNEKLFF
TRBV7-2	TRBJ2-2	few	.	TGTGCCAGCAGCCCCAACCTCCGGACCGGGGAGCTGTTTTTT	CASSPNLRTGELFF
TRBV11-1	TRBJ2-1	few	.	TGTGCCAGCAGCTTAGGTCGGGACGGATACAATGAGCAGTTCTTC	CASSLGRDGYNEQFF
TRBV2	TRBJ1-2	.	.	TGTGCCAGCAGTGAACGGGTCAGGAGACGGACTAACTATGGCTACACCTTC	CASSERVRRRTNYGYTF
TRBV6-5	TRBJ1-1	few	.	TGTGCCAGCAGTTCCATGGACCGGCAACCGAACACTGAAGCTTTCTTT	CASSSMDRQPNTEAFF
TRBV7-2	TRBJ2-5	.	TRBD2	TGTGCCAGCAGCTTAGGGCTAGCGGGAGCAGAGACCCAGTACTTC	CASSLGLAGAETQYF
TRBV14	TRBJ1-5	.	.	TGTGCCAGCAGCGTTAATAGCAATCAGCCCCAGCATTTT	CASSVNSNQPQHF
TRBV5-4	TRBJ1-2	few	.	TGTGCCAGCAGCTTGATGGCGACCTATGGCTACACCTTC	CASSLMATYGYTF
TRBV4-3	TRBJ2-7	.	TRBD1	TGCGCCAGCAGCCAATATACCGGGACAGCCTACGAGCAGTACTTC	CASSQYTGTAYEQYF
TRBV13	TRBJ2-1	few	.	TGTGCCAGCAGCTTATATACGGGTGAGCAGTTCTTC	CASSLYTGEQFF
TRBV18	TRBJ2-1	.	.	TGTGCCAGCTCTCAAGGGAGATACAATGAGCAGTTCTTC	CASSQGRYNEQFF
TRBV21-1	TRBJ1-2	.	.	TGTGCCAGCAGCGGACGGGACAGCAATACGTCCTATGGCTACACCTTC	CASSGRDSNTSYGYTF
TRBV7-9	TRBJ1-2	few	TRBD1	TGTGCCAGCAGCTTAGGGACAGGTTCTACAGATGGCTACACCTTC	CASSLGTGSTDGYTF